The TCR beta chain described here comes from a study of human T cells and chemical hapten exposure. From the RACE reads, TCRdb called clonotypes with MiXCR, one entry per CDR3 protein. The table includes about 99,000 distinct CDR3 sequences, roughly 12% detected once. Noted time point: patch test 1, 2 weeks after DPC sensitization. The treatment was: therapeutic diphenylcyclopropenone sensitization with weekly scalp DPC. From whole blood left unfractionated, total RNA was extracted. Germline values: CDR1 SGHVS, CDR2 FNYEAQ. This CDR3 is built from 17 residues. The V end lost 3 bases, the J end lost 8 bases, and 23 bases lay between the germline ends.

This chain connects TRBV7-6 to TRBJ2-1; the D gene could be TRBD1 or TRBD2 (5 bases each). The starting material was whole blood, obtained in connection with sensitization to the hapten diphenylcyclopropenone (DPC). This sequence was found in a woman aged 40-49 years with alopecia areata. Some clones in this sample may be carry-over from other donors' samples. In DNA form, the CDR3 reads TGTGCCAGCAGCTTGACCTCCTTCGTTCGGGACGGCCATGAGCAGTTCTTC. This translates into CASSLTSFVRDGHEQFF.